Shown below are 25 T cell receptor beta chains from a single sample sequenced in a study of T cells in Graves' hyperthyroidism and ophthalmopathy (dated by TCRdb to the late 2010s). Libraries were prepared through multiplex PCR. The sequencing machine was an Illumina HiSeq 2000. TCR beta CDR3 regions were amplified from RNA transcripts. A first-round RT-PCR of the TCR CDR3 used the HTBI primer set with the Qiagen OneStep RT-PCR kit. The raw public reads went through TCRdb reprocessing: fastp at Q25, MiXCR clone calling, in-frame beta chains kept. Identical CDR3 protein sequences are pooled into one entry, listed with their most common genes and DNA. For this sample the table gives about 540,000 distinct CDR3 sequences, of which 46% were detected only once. More than 7.5% of the sample belongs to the ten largest clones. The sample taken for sequencing was peripheral blood or thyroid tissue (not recorded which). The origin of the receptors is a woman between 18 and 30 years old with Graves' hyperthyroidism.

This clonotype was counted ten times or more. The CDR3 DNA reads as TGCGCCAGCAGTGCGGGGGGCTCTGGGGCCAACGTCCTGACTTTC. This sequence encodes CASSAGGSGANVLTF. The V call is TRBV10-1, the J call TRBJ2-6; TRBD2 matches 7 bases. Germline CDR1 reads WNHNN; CDR2 reads SYGVQD (reference sequence). This CDR3 region has 15 residues. V was clipped by 4 bases and J by 0 bases; unmatched bases: 0.

The chain employs TRBV29-1 and TRBJ1-5; D gene ambiguous. The CDR3 has 13 amino acids. Germline V gene data show CDR1 as SQVTM and CDR2 as ANQGSEA. Trimming removed 7 bases from V and 0 bases from J, with 10 bases in between. As DNA, the CDR3 is TGCAGCGCGGCACAGTTTAGCAATCAGCCCCAGCATTTT. Its translation is CSAAQFSNQPQHF.

J is TRBJ2-5 and V is TRBV7-6; unclear D gene. The ends were cut back, 5 bases at V and 4 bases at J, with 14 bases in the middle. From germline, CDR1 is SGHVS and CDR2 FNYEAQ. This CDR3 is built from 14 residues. CDR3 coding DNA: TGTGCCAGCAGCGCTGGTCCAGCCGGAGAGACCCAGTACTTC. It encodes CASSAGPAGETQYF. The full variable domain, its missing parts supplied by reference TRBV7-6 and TRBJ2-5, is GAGVSQSPRYKVTKRGQDVALRCDPISGHVSLYWYRQALGQGPEFLTYFNYEAQQDKSGLPNDRFSAERPEGSISTLTIQRTEQRDSAMYRCASSAGPAGETQYFGPGTRLLVL.

J is TRBJ1-6 and V is TRBV7-9; 7 bases agree with TRBD1. Germline CDR1 and CDR2: SEHNR and FQNEAQ (reference sequence). The CDR3 loop spans 14 amino acids. Germline trimming cut 3 bases from V and 9 bases from J; bases unmatched to any gene: 5. CDR3 region: CASSLNRGGSPLHF. In nucleotides, the CDR3 is TGTGCCAGCAGCTTGAACAGGGGAGGTTCACCCCTCCACTTT.

This clonotype came up many times. The chain uses TRBV12-3 or TRBV12-4 and TRBJ2-7; D unresolved. The CDR3 loop spans 10 amino acids. Between the trimmed V and J ends, which lost 2 bases and 5 bases, there was a span of 1 base. This CDR3 reads CASSLNEQYF. The CDR3 nucleotides read TGTGCCAGCAGTTTAAACGAGCAGTACTTC.

This clonotype came up many times. The CDR3 nucleotides are TGTGCCACCAGTGACGGACTAGCCCAGCAGTTCTTC. Translating gives CATSDGLAQQFF. V is TRBV24-1 and J is TRBJ2-1, with TRBD2 identical over 8 bases. Looked up from germline, CDR1 is KGHDR and CDR2 is SFDVKD. The V segment lost 4 bases and the J segment 11 bases; nucleotides outside the gene matches: 3. The CDR3 is 12 amino acids.

The V call is TRBV24-1, the J call TRBJ2-2; 9 bases line up with TRBD1. CDR3 length: 16 amino acids. CDR1 and CDR2 from the germline V gene are KGHDR and SFDVKD. J was trimmed by 7 bases and V by 4 bases; bases with no gene match: 9. Here the CDR3 reads CATSEGDRDAYGELFF. The CDR3 DNA sequence: TGTGCCACCAGTGAGGGGGACAGGGACGCTTACGGGGAGCTGTTTTTT.

This sequence joins TRBV20-1 and TRBJ2-7; D possibly uses TRBD1 or TRBD2 (5 bases each). With 7 bases removed from V and 7 bases from J, the gap between germline ends came to 17 bases. This CDR3 comprises 12 residues. Germline-derived CDR1 and CDR2 are DFQATT and SNEGSKA (reference sequence). The CDR3 sequence: CSGGISYNEQYF. CDR3 bases: TGCAGTGGGGGGATTTCCTACAATGAGCAGTACTTC.

This clonotype showed up many times. The chain joins TRBV19 to TRBJ2-1, with D uncertain. The V end lost 5 bases, the J end lost 2 bases, and 7 bases lay between the germline ends. Per the germline V gene, CDR1 is LNHDA and CDR2 is SQIVND (reference sequence). The CDR3 is 13 amino acids. The DNA for the CDR3 is TGTGCCAGTAGTCTGGTGGCCTACAATGAGCAGTTCTTC. Amino acid sequence: CASSLVAYNEQFF.

The rearrangement uses TRBV7-2 and TRBJ2-5; possible D gene TRBD2, 6 bases. Germline V gene data show CDR1 as SGHTA and CDR2 as FQGNSA. The CDR3 sequence is 15 residues long. Deletions cut 6 bases from V and 2 bases from J, with 16 bases between. In nucleotides, the CDR3 is TGTGCCAGCAGAGGGTTCCGGGGGTGGCAAGAGACCCAGTACTTC. Its translation: CASRGFRGWQETQYF.

The V and J genes are TRBV10-3 and TRBJ2-1, with no clear D. V gave up 3 bases and J gave up 8 bases, with 14 bases separating them. Per germline, CDR1 ENHRY and CDR2 SYGVKD. This CDR3 region has 14 residues. CDR3 protein: CAISDTSPGDEQFF. CDR3 sequence (DNA): TGTGCCATCAGTGATACATCTCCTGGGGATGAGCAGTTCTTC.

This clonotype was observed at least ten times. J is TRBJ1-2 and V is TRBV10-3; no clear D gene. Germline CDR1 and CDR2: ENHRY and SYGVKD. V was trimmed by 6 bases and J by 7 bases, leaving 9 bases between them. This CDR3 contains 11 residues. CDR3 in amino acids: CAIRSTVGYTF. The CDR3, as DNA: TGTGCCATCAGATCAACTGTTGGCTACACCTTC.

The CDR3 reads CASSPPPGRTYEQYF. The CDR3 nucleotides read TGTGCCAGCTCACCACCCCCTGGCCGGACCTACGAGCAGTACTTC. This chain links TRBV18 with TRBJ2-7; no reliable D call. The ends were cut back, 0 bases at V and 2 bases at J, with 11 bases in the middle. Germline V gene data show CDR1 as KGHSH and CDR2 as LQKENI. This CDR3 has 15 residues.

Many counts were recorded for this clonotype. The chain links TRBV27 to TRBJ1-1; 7 bases match TRBD1. CDR3 length: 13 amino acids. Germline V gives CDR1 MNHEY, CDR2 SMNVEV (reference sequence). J lost 5 bases, V lost 3 bases, and 3 bases had no gene match. CDR3 in DNA: TGTGCCAGCAGTTTGGGACAGTTTACTGAAGCTTTCTTT. Translation: CASSLGQFTEAFF.

Ten or more counts support this clonotype. The J gene is TRBJ2-2, the V gene TRBV24-1, with D possibly matching TRBD1 (6 bases). Trimming left V 4 bases short and J 5 bases short, with 19 bases between. The CDR3 runs to 17 residues. The germline CDR1 and CDR2 sequences are KGHDR and SFDVKD. The CDR3 protein is CATSDLPGQGYTGELFF. The CDR3 nucleotides read TGTGCCACCAGTGACCTACCGGGACAAGGGTATACCGGGGAGCTGTTTTTT.

This clonotype was found many times. The chain employs TRBV5-8 and TRBJ1-2; 9 bases fit TRBD1. Germline assignment: CDR1 SGHTS and CDR2 YDEGEE. The J segment lost 3 bases and the V segment lost 3 bases, leaving 6 bases of the junction unmatched. There are 15 residues in the CDR3. The CDR3 DNA sequence: TGTGCCAGCAGCTCTCGACAGGGGGATCACTATGGCTACACCTTC. It specifies CASSSRQGDHYGYTF.

This chain connects TRBV7-8 to TRBJ2-7, with TRBD2 matching 12 bases. Germline values: CDR1 SGHVS, CDR2 FQNEAQ. V shed 4 bases, J shed 7 bases, and the junction held 11 bases outside the gene matches. The CDR3 extends over 16 amino acids. CDR3 in amino acids: CASSSSRLGTSGEQYF. In DNA form, the CDR3 reads TGTGCCAGCAGCTCATCCCGGTTAGGGACTAGCGGGGAGCAGTACTTC.

CDR3 in amino acids: CSVVGLTGRNEQFF. The CDR3 DNA follows: TGCAGCGTTGTCGGACTGACAGGACGCAATGAGCAGTTCTTC. The chain joins TRBV29-1 to TRBJ2-1, with TRBD1 as a possible D gene (6 bases). Germline loops: CDR1 SQVTM, CDR2 ANQGSEA. The CDR3 spans 14 residues. The V and J ends lost 4 bases and 6 bases respectively, with 16 bases between them.

This clonotype was seen at least ten times. The J gene is TRBJ1-1, the V gene TRBV10-3; a possible D gene is TRBD1 (5 bases). From germline, CDR1 is ENHRY and CDR2 SYGVKD. This CDR3 has 15 residues. V was pared by 6 bases and J by 5 bases, with 19 bases between. As DNA, the CDR3 is TGTGCCATCAGCCCGGGGCAGGAGTTTGGGACTGAAGCTTTCTTT. Translated, it gives CAISPGQEFGTEAFF.

This sequence joins TRBV5-6 and TRBJ1-2; 9 bases are shared with TRBD1. J gave up 7 bases and V 4 bases, and 11 bases lay outside the gene matches. The CDR3 consists of 15 residues. CDR1 SGHDT and CDR2 YYEEEE come from the germline V gene. The CDR3 bases are TGTGCCAGCAGCCCGGACAGGGGAGCTAGCGGTGGCTACACCTTC. Encoded protein: CASSPDRGASGGYTF.

This clonotype turned up a few times. The chain uses TRBV3-1 and TRBJ1-1; weak D call: TRBD1 (5 bases). There are 14 residues in the CDR3. Germline assignment: CDR1 LGHDT and CDR2 YNNKEL (reference sequence). V was cut by 0 bases and J by 6 bases, with 11 bases left in between. CDR3: CASSQDRSGAEAFF. In DNA, the CDR3 is TGTGCCAGCAGCCAAGACAGGTCGGGGGCTGAAGCTTTCTTT.

In this sample, this clonotype turned up many times. The chain has TRBV5-1 and TRBJ1-2; TRBD1 aligns across 7 bases. The germline V gene has CDR1 SGHRS and CDR2 YFSETQ. V lost 4 bases and J lost 3; bases outside the gene matches: 6. The CDR3 runs 14 residues. DNA of the CDR3: TGCGCCAGCAGCACCGGACAGGAGGACTATGGCTACACCTTC. It translates to CASSTGQEDYGYTF.

This clonotype appeared a few times. The chain is built from TRBV20-1 and TRBJ2-7; TRBD1 might be the D (5 bases). The germline gives CDR1 DFQATT, CDR2 SNEGSKA (reference sequence). The CDR3 extends over 12 amino acids. CDR3 sequence reads: CSATAPTYEQYF. CDR3 DNA sequence: TGCAGCGCGACAGCCCCCACCTACGAGCAGTACTTC.

The chain has TRBV20-1 and TRBJ1-1; the match to TRBD1 covers 8 bases. Germline trimming cut 5 bases from V and 5 bases from J; bases unmatched to any gene: 10. The germline CDR1 and CDR2 sequences are DFQATT and SNEGSKA (reference sequence). This CDR3 is built from 14 residues. CDR3 in DNA: TGCAGTGCTCCCCCGGGACAGGTAGGGACTGAAGCTTTCTTT. This translates into CSAPPGQVGTEAFF.

This clonotype was detected many times. The chain carries TRBV20-1 and TRBJ1-1, with D unclear. The ends were cut back, 0 bases at V and 6 bases at J, with 14 bases in the middle. Germline V CDR1 and CDR2: DFQATT, SNEGSKA (reference sequence). The CDR3 sequence is 14 residues long. The CDR3 DNA sequence: TGCAGTGCTAGAGATCGAGCTACAACAGCTGAAGCTTTCTTT. This encodes CSARDRATTAEAFF.